The source of this T cell receptor (beta chain) is a study of T cells in narcolepsy. Study background: Donors had narcolepsy type 1 or type 2, or were healthy controls.

Trimming cost V 3 bases and J 3 bases; bases outside gene matches: 10. The CDR3 length is 17 residues. Germline values: CDR1 SGHRS, CDR2 YFSETQ. Some clones are missing from TCRdb's copy, which holds only in-frame ones; the method was immunoSEQ multiplex PCR. This sample has about 18,000 clones, with 86% found just once. About this clone: The antigen is undetermined.

Findings and caveats of the study: Same-patient CSF and blood CD4+ T cell clonotypes included HCRT-specific and TRIB2-specific autoreactive ones.

The origin of this receptor is a human donor in good health. Sequencing input: memory (CD45RA-) CD4+ T cells from blood. The chain has TRBV5-1 and TRBJ1-3; the match to TRBD1 covers 9 bases. CDR3 bases: TGCGCCAGCAGCTCAACTCCACAGGGGGCAGGTGGAAACACCATATATTTT. Amino acids: CASSSTPQGAGGNTIYF.